These 27 T cell receptor beta chains came from one sample sequenced in a study of T-cell reconstitution after alpha-beta-depleted transplantation in children. Unique molecular identifiers were incorporated during preparation of the TCRbeta library. TCRdb ran MiXCR on the PCR reads and lists one entry per CDR3 protein. Of about 230,000 distinct CDR3 sequences detected, approximately 12% appear once; the ten largest clones hold over 2%. The source material was PBMCs from the stem cell graft donor, sampled from the stem cell graft. The receptors come from a human donor who donated a stem cell graft to a child with acute lymphoblastic leukemia.

This clonotype has a count of ten or more. The chain combines TRBV6-5 with TRBJ1-5; D is perhaps TRBD1 (5 bases). The CDR3 contains 15 residues. V lost 0 bases and J 5 bases, leaving 11 bases between the germline ends. CDR1 and CDR2 from the germline V gene are MNHEY and SVGAGI. The CDR3 nucleotides are TGTGCCAGCAGTTACTCGGCAGGGTTCTATCAGCCCCAGCATTTT. Protein product: CASSYSAGFYQPQHF.

This clonotype came up many times. The V and J genes are TRBV4-2 and TRBJ1-1, with 7 bases aligning to TRBD1. V was pared by 6 bases and J by 3 bases, with 10 bases of the junction left unmatched. Germline V gene sequence: CDR1 LGHNA, CDR2 YNFKEQ. The CDR3 has 15 residues. CDR3 bases: TGTGCCAGCAGATTCCGGACAGGTACAGACACTGAAGCTTTCTTT. It yields the protein CASRFRTGTDTEAFF.

The genes are TRBV27 and TRBJ1-2; 8 bases map to TRBD1. V trimming: 8 bases; J trimming: 0 bases; junction bases outside the gene matches: 8. CDR1 and CDR2 (germline): MNHEY, SMNVEV (reference sequence). The CDR3 is 15 residues long. CDR3 nucleotide sequence: TGTGCCAGCCGAGGTCGGACAGGGCCTAACTATGGCTACACCTTC. Protein: CASRGRTGPNYGYTF.

This clonotype was detected ten times or more. The chain uses TRBV11-2 and TRBJ2-1, with 7 bases aligning to TRBD1. V lost 1 base and J lost 7; bases outside the gene matches: 1. The CDR3 totals 13 residues. Germline CDR1 and CDR2: SGHAT and FQNNGV. Written as DNA, the CDR3 is TGTGCCAGCAGCTTAGCCAGGGGGAATGAGCAGTTCTTC. Amino acids: CASSLARGNEQFF.

The sample holds many counts of this clonotype. The CDR3 DNA sequence: TGTGCCAGCAGTTTAAAGGTTTTGGGCACCCCTGGACAGAAGAATTCACCCCTCCACTTT. It is translated as CASSLKVLGTPGQKNSPLHF. The chain has TRBV12-3 or TRBV12-4 and TRBJ1-6, with D tentatively TRBD1 (6 bases). The V and J ends lost 2 bases and 7 bases respectively, with 27 bases between them. CDR3 length: 20 residues.

This clonotype was counted ten times or more. The genes are TRBV12-3 or TRBV12-4 and TRBJ2-5; TRBD1 matches 8 bases. V lost 7 bases, J lost 5 bases, and 6 bases stayed unmatched. The CDR3 contains 13 residues. The CDR3 nucleotides read TGTGCCAGCACGACAGGGGCCCGTGAGACCCAGTACTTC. Its protein product is CASTTGARETQYF.

In this sample, this clonotype turned up a few times. The chain is built from TRBV7-2 and TRBJ2-7; 7 bases align to TRBD2. CDR3 length equals 16 residues. CDR1 SGHTA and CDR2 FQGNSA come from the germline V gene. V was clipped by 4 bases and J by 0 bases; unmatched bases: 9. CDR3 residues: CASSSPPGGISYEQYF. The CDR3 nucleotides read TGTGCCAGCAGCTCCCCGCCGGGGGGTATCTCCTACGAGCAGTACTTC. Variable domain in full (rest from reference TRBV7-2 and TRBJ2-7): GAGVSQSPSNKVTEKGKDVELRCDPISGHTALYWYRQSLGQGLEFLIYFQGNSAPDKSGLPSDRFSAERTGGSVSTLTIQRTQQEDSAVYLCASSSPPGGISYEQYFGPGTRLTVT.

There are many counts of this clonotype. V usage is TRBV20-1 and J usage is TRBJ2-7; D call uncertain. Germline CDR1 reads DFQATT; CDR2 reads SNEGSKA (reference sequence). V was cut by 0 bases and J by 0 bases, with 3 bases left in between. The CDR3 length is 12 residues. In DNA form, the CDR3 reads TGCAGTGCTAGAGACAACTCCTACGAGCAGTACTTC. Amino acids: CSARDNSYEQYF.

This clonotype has a count of ten or more. V and J are TRBV24-1 and TRBJ2-7; the match to TRBD2 covers 12 bases. Germline assignment: CDR1 KGHDR and CDR2 SFDVKD. This CDR3 has 18 amino acids. Unmatched junction bases numbered 14, after V lost 4 bases and J lost 5 bases. The CDR3 DNA sequence: TGTGCCACCAGTGACCGAAGAATGACTAGCGGGAGTCTCGACGAGCAGTACTTC. This gives the protein CATSDRRMTSGSLDEQYF.

This clonotype was observed many times. The CDR3: CATAGTSGVIGELFF. DNA for the CDR3: TGTGCCACCGCCGGGACTAGCGGGGTAATCGGGGAGCTGTTTTTT. V is TRBV24-1 and J is TRBJ2-2; 13 positions agree with TRBD2. The CDR3 sequence is 15 residues long. The germline V gene encodes CDR1 KGHDR and CDR2 SFDVKD. Germline trimming cut 9 bases from V and 7 bases from J; bases unmatched to any gene: 7.

This clonotype was seen repeatedly, ten times or more. The chain recombines TRBV7-2 with TRBJ2-3; D uncertain. Germline CDR1 and CDR2: SGHTA and FQGNSA. This CDR3 has 12 residues. V lost 3 bases and J 4 bases, leaving 5 bases between the germline ends. CDR3 loop: CASSLDADTQYF. DNA of the CDR3: TGTGCCAGCAGCTTGGACGCAGATACGCAGTATTTT.

This clonotype was seen many times. For the CDR3, the DNA is TGCAGTGCTAGAGATGGCGGGACAGGCTCCTACGAGCAGTACTTC. Translating it yields CSARDGGTGSYEQYF. This rearrangement joins TRBV20-1 to TRBJ2-7; 8 positions match TRBD1. The germline CDR1 and CDR2 sequences are DFQATT and SNEGSKA (reference sequence). This CDR3 has 15 amino acids. The ends lost 0 bases at V and 0 bases at J; junction bases unmatched: 4.

The table lists this clonotype with a few counts. As DNA, the CDR3 is TGTGCCAGCAGCTTATCTAAAGGGGTGGGTGAAGCTTTCTTT. This codes for CASSLSKGVGEAFF. The J gene is TRBJ1-1, the V gene TRBV7-2; a possible D gene is TRBD1 (5 bases). The CDR3 loop spans 14 amino acids. V was trimmed by 2 bases and J by 7 bases, leaving 14 bases between them. The germline gives CDR1 SGHTA, CDR2 FQGNSA.

This clonotype was counted ten times or more. V usage is TRBV12-3 or TRBV12-4 and J usage is TRBJ2-1; the D gene is possibly TRBD1 (6 bases). V dropped 7 bases and J dropped 5 bases, with 21 bases sitting between them. The CDR3 runs 16 residues. Written as DNA, the CDR3 is TGTGCCAGCACCCTAGGGTCGGGACACCTCAACAATGAGCAGTTCTTC. Translated, it gives CASTLGSGHLNNEQFF.

As concerns this clonotype: A read error is possible here, since a much larger clone lies one base away. The rearrangement joins TRBV28 to TRBJ2-1; no firm D call. This CDR3 comprises 14 residues. Germline V gives CDR1 MDHEN, CDR2 SYDVKM. The DNA for the CDR3 is TGTGCCAGCCGTCGGCTCATCTCCTACAATGAGCAGATCTTC. Its protein product is CASRRLISYNEQIF.

This clonotype appeared many times. V is TRBV7-9 and J is TRBJ1-4, with 9 bases aligning to TRBD1. CDR1 SEHNR and CDR2 FQNEAQ come from the germline V gene (reference sequence). The CDR3 has 16 residues. The V segment lost 5 bases and the J segment 4 bases; nucleotides outside the gene matches: 8. DNA for the CDR3: TGTGCCAGCAGCCCCCTTGGGGGACAGGGTAATGAAAAACTGTTTTTT. Translation gives CASSPLGGQGNEKLFF.

This clonotype was recorded a few times. J is TRBJ2-5 and V is TRBV9, with 8 bases fitting TRBD1. Germline assignment: CDR1 SGDLS and CDR2 YYNGEE. The CDR3 runs 15 residues. V lost 4 bases, J lost 4 bases, and 9 bases stayed unmatched. For the CDR3, the DNA is TGTGCCAGCAGCATCGGGACAGGTGGGGGAGAGACCCAGTACTTC. It yields the protein CASSIGTGGGETQYF.

This clonotype was observed many times. The J gene is TRBJ2-7, the V gene TRBV28; D possibly uses TRBD1 or TRBD2 (5 bases each). The V gene's germline CDR1 is MDHEN and CDR2 SYDVKM. The CDR3 length is 15 residues. V was shortened by 3 bases and J by 3 bases, with 15 bases between the two germline ends. CDR3 region: CASSFSGTPGYEQYF. In nucleotides, the CDR3 is TGTGCCAGCAGTTTTTCGGGGACCCCAGGCTACGAGCAGTACTTC.

This clonotype was picked up many times. The gene calls are TRBV4-2 and TRBJ2-7; 11 positions agree with TRBD2. The CDR3 covers 16 residues. V shed 3 bases, J shed 4 bases, and the junction held 8 bases outside the gene matches. Germline CDR1 LGHNA, CDR2 YNFKEQ. Written as DNA, the CDR3 is TGTGCCAGCAGCCAGAGAACCGGGACTAGCGGATACGAGCAGTACTTC. Protein product: CASSQRTGTSGYEQYF.

This clonotype was seen repeatedly, ten times or more. This chain links TRBV7-8 with TRBJ1-5; D unclear. This CDR3 spans 12 amino acids. Germline V gives CDR1 SGHVS, CDR2 FQNEAQ. V lost 1 base, J lost 10 bases, and 8 bases lay in between. Here the CDR3 reads CASSLDQAPQHF. The CDR3 nucleotides are TGTGCCAGCAGCTTAGATCAGGCTCCCCAGCATTTT.

The chain is built from TRBV7-9 and TRBJ1-1, with TRBD1 as a possible D gene (6 bases). The CDR3 consists of 13 residues. Looked up from germline, CDR1 is SEHNR and CDR2 is FQNEAQ (reference sequence). Trimming pared 9 bases from V and 3 bases from J, leaving 14 bases between. CDR3 sequence: CASKTGIDTEAFF. CDR3 sequence (DNA): TGTGCCAGTAAGACAGGCATAGACACTGAAGCTTTCTTT.

This clonotype has a handful of counts. This chain joins TRBV2 and TRBJ2-1; 11 bases map to TRBD2. Losses at the gene ends were 2 bases for V and 7 bases for J; bases not matched to a gene: 10. The CDR3 has 17 residues. The germline V gene encodes CDR1 SNHLY and CDR2 FYNNEI. The CDR3 coding sequence is TGTGCCAGCAGTGAATTAGCGGGAGGGCCCAGGTTGAATGAGCAGTTCTTC. It is translated as CASSELAGGPRLNEQFF.

In DNA, the CDR3 is TGTGCCAGCAGTTACTCGGACAGAGGGGACACCATATATTTT. Translated: CASSYSDRGDTIYF. The V and J genes are TRBV6-5 and TRBJ1-3; tentatively, D is TRBD1 (6 bases). Germline V gene sequence: CDR1 MNHEY, CDR2 SVGAGI. The ends were cut back, 0 bases at V and 8 bases at J, with 11 bases in the middle. The CDR3 is 14 residues long.

This clonotype was observed many times. The chain combines TRBV2 with TRBJ2-1; weak D call: TRBD2 (7 bases). Deletions cut 5 bases from V and 11 bases from J, with 19 bases between. This CDR3 spans 14 amino acids. Germline V CDR1 and CDR2: SNHLY, FYNNEI. The CDR3, as DNA: TGTGCCAGCAGTCTGCTGGAGGGAGGGGACAAGCAGTTCTTC. This sequence encodes CASSLLEGGDKQFF. Filled out from reference TRBV2 and TRBJ2-1, the complete variable domain reads EPEVTQTPSHQVTQMGQEVILRCVPISNHLYFYWYRQILGQKVEFLVSFYNNEISEKSEIFDDQFSVERPDGSNFTLKIRSTKLEDSAMYFCASSLLEGGDKQFFGPGTRLTVL.

This clonotype was found many times. V gene TRBV6-5 combines with J gene TRBJ2-2; no reliable D call. V was trimmed by 0 bases and J by 4 bases, leaving 12 bases between them. The CDR3 contains 16 residues. Germline V gene data show CDR1 as MNHEY and CDR2 as SVGAGI. CDR3 DNA sequence: TGTGCCAGCAGTTACTCGAGGCAGAAGCCCACCGGGGAGCTGTTTTTT. Amino acids: CASSYSRQKPTGELFF.

This clonotype came up a few times. V gene TRBV12-3 or TRBV12-4 combines with J gene TRBJ2-7; a possible D gene is TRBD2 (5 bases). This CDR3 contains 14 residues. Trimming took off 3 bases at V and 3 bases at J, with 12 bases between the two ends. Written as DNA, the CDR3 is TGTGCCAGCAGTTTCGGAGCGGAGATCTACGAGCAGTACTTC. This translates into CASSFGAEIYEQYF.

This clonotype has ten or more counts. The V and J genes are TRBV29-1 and TRBJ2-7, with TRBD1 identical over 11 bases. CDR1 SQVTM and CDR2 ANQGSEA come from the germline V gene. The CDR3 loop spans 13 amino acids. J gave up 2 bases and V 7 bases, and 4 bases lay outside the gene matches. The CDR3 nucleotides are TGCAGCGGGACAGGGGGCCACCCCTACGAGCAGTACTTC. Encoded protein: CSGTGGHPYEQYF.